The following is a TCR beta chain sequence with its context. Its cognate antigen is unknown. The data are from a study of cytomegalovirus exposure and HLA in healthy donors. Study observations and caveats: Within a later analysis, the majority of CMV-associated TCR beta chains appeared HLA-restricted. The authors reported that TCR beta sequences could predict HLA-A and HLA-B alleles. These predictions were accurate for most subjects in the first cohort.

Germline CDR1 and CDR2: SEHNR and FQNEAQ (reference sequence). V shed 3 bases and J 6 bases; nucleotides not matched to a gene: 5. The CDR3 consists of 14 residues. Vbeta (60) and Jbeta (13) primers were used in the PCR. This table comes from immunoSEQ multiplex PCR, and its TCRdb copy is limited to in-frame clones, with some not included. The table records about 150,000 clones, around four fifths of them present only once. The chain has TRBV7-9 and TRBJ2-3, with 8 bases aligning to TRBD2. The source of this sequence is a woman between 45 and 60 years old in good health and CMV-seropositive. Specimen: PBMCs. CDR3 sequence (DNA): TGTGCCAGCAGCTTTAGCGGGGATCGGGATACGCAGTATTTT. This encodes CASSFSGDRDTQYF.